This T cell receptor beta chain was identified in a study of blood T cell repertoires in COVID-19 (TCRdb year 2020). At the level of the whole study: Collaborator samples came from the United States, Italy and Spain and covered acute and convalescent phases of COVID-19. The material from the prospective study consisted of cDNA or gDNA derived from T cells, B-cell-depleted T cells, or PBMCs. Subjects who had been exposed to COVID-19, were actively infected with it, or had recovered from it provided the deeply sampled blood TCRbeta repertoires that made up the dataset. The repertoires were made available in a free public database intended to serve as a resource for research on the immune response to SARS-CoV-2. Samples came from the ongoing ImmuneRACE study (first 160 participants) plus 1,254 subjects from 6 global collaborators. Sample metadata almost always included a de-identified subject ID, COVID-19 status, age in years and sex. Where available, HLA class I and class II types were taken from metadata supplied by the sample provider and were not determined by assay-based typing. Overall study results and their limits: How much clinical and demographic metadata was included differed by source and by participant, and the metadata was provided uncurated.

Each collaborating institution followed its own protocols to collect whole blood in K2EDTA tubes. Collaborator samples were shipped for TCRbeta analysis as frozen whole blood, isolated PBMCs, or DNA extracted from either sample type. TCRbeta CDR3 regions were amplified from genomic DNA by means of the immunoSEQ Assay, a bias-controlled multiplex PCR. Turning to the authors' computational methods: The number of nucleated cells in each sample was estimated by amplification of reference gene primers within the assay. Sequence reads were collapsed and filtered to measure the absolute abundance of every unique TCRbeta CDR3 rearrangement. Productive Simpson clonality was computed per sample as the square root of Simpson's diversity index over productive rearrangements. In TCRdb, the immuneACCESS table is reduced to in-frame sequences with V and J assigned. These tables do not hold every clone; where another copy was compared, an unresolved V gene accounts for under half, and the others remain unexplained. The V and J calls and clone size are taken from that table; D and trimming were inferred from the DNA. Recorded for this sample are 60,000 to 75,000 clones; just over 90% of them occurred a single time. 1.5% to 2% of the sample goes to the ten largest clones.

Ends trimmed: V by 7 bases, J by 2 bases; bases unmatched to a gene: 5. The CDR3, cysteine through phenylalanine, is 15 amino acids long. CDR3 DNA only is kept here, 45 bases in frame from base 1. The CDR1 and CDR2 encoded by the germline V gene are MNHEY and SVGAGI. Concerning this clone: Its antigen specificity is not known. No base qualities exist here, and no much larger clone lies one base off it.

The specimen sequenced was peripheral blood. The sequence was collected from a human donor in a cohort sampled during active COVID-19. The chain is assembled from TRBV6-5 and TRBJ2-7; the junction holds 13 bases that match TRBD2. Here the CDR3 is given as CASTRLAGGPYEQYF. Read as DNA, the sequence is TGTGCCAGCACCCGACTAGCGGGAGGCCCCTACGAGCAGTACTTC.